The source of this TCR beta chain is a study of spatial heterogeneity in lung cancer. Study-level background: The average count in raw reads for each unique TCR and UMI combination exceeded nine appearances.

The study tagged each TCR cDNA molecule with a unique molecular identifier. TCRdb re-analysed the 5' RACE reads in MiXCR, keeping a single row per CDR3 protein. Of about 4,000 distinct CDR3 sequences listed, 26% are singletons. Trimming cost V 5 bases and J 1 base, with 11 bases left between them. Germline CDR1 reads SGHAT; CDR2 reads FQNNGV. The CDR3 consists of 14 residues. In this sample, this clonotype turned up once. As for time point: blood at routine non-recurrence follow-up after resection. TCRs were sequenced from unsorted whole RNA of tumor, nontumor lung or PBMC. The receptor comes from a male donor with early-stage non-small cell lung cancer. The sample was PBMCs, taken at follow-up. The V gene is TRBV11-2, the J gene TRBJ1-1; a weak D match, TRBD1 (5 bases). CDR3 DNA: TGTGCCAGCAGCGTCGTGAGGGGGAACACTGAAGCTTTCTTT. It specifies CASSVVRGNTEAFF.